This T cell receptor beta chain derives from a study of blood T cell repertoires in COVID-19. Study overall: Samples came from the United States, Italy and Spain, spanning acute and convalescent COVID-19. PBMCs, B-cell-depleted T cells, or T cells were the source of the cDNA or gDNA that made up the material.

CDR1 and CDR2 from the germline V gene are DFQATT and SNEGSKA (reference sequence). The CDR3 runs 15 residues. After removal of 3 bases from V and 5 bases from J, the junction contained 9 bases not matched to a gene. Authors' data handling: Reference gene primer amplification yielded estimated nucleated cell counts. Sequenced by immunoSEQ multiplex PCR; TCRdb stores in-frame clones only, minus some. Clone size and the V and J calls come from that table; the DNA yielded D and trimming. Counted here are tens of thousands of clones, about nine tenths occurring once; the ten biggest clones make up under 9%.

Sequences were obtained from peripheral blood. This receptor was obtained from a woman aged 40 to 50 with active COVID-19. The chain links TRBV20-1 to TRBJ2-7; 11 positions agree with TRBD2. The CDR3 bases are TGCAGTGCTAGTACCGCTAGCGGGGGGTTCGACGAGCAGTACTTC. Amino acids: CSASTASGGFDEQYF.